This entry lists 17 T cell receptor beta chains sequenced from one sample in a study of blood T cells in healthy people across ages. A second roughly 6 to 11 cycle PCR used barcoded and J-beta primers. One entry per CDR3 protein results from TCRdb running MiXCR on the 5' RACE reads. The sample lists about 780,000 distinct CDR3 sequences; 35% to 50% were seen once. Sequencing used blood. These receptors originate from an elderly man in good health.

This clonotype was picked up many times. The CDR3 loop reads CSVSETSGINEQFF. In DNA form, the CDR3 reads TGCAGCGTTTCTGAGACTAGCGGGATCAATGAGCAGTTCTTC. The chain carries TRBV29-1 and TRBJ2-1, with 11 positions matching TRBD2. The V segment lost 5 bases and the J segment 6 bases; nucleotides outside the gene matches: 6. Germline values: CDR1 SQVTM, CDR2 ANQGSEA. This CDR3 contains 14 residues.

This clonotype appeared a single time. The V and J genes are TRBV11-3 and TRBJ2-7; 12 nucleotides align to TRBD1. This CDR3 region has 16 residues. V lost 7 bases to trimming and J lost 3 bases; unmatched junction nucleotides: 10. From germline, CDR1 is SGHNT and CDR2 YENEEA. Written as DNA, the CDR3 is TGTGCCAGCATCCTAGGGGGACAGGGGGCAATCTACGAGCAGTACTTC. Translated: CASILGGQGAIYEQYF.

The V call is TRBV6-5, the J call TRBJ2-1; D unresolved. V was trimmed by 6 bases and J by 4 bases, leaving 10 bases between them. Germline loops: CDR1 MNHEY, CDR2 SVGAGI. There are 13 residues in the CDR3. Here the CDR3 reads CASRRLEYNEQFF. CDR3 bases: TGTGCCAGCAGGCGACTGGAGTACAATGAGCAGTTCTTC.

This clonotype came up a few times. The genes are TRBV6-2 or TRBV6-3 and TRBJ2-1; D is possibly TRBD1 (6 bases). V lost 6 bases, J lost 5 bases, and 11 bases lay in between. CDR3 length: 13 residues. Germline CDR1 and CDR2: MNHEY and SVGEGT. CDR3 sequence: CASRKTGNNEQFF. CDR3 in DNA: TGTGCCAGCAGAAAAACAGGGAACAATGAGCAGTTCTTC.

The V gene is TRBV20-1, the J gene TRBJ1-4; a possible D gene is TRBD1 (5 bases). Looked up from germline, CDR1 is DFQATT and CDR2 is SNEGSKA (reference sequence). Trimming stripped 6 bases from V and 6 bases from J, with 11 bases between. The length of the CDR3 is 12 residues. Here the CDR3 DNA reads TGCAGTGCCGAGGGACCTGATGAAAAACTGTTTTTT. It specifies CSAEGPDEKLFF.

The chain has TRBV29-1 and TRBJ2-3; 11 bases fit TRBD2. CDR1 is SQVTM and CDR2 is ANQGSEA in the germline V gene. The CDR3 sequence is 14 residues long. After removal of 6 bases from V and 5 bases from J, the junction contained 7 bases not matched to a gene. The CDR3 loop is CSVGEGLAVDTQYF. DNA for the CDR3: TGCAGCGTAGGAGAGGGACTAGCGGTAGATACGCAGTATTTT.

This clonotype came up once. The chain employs TRBV2 and TRBJ1-4; D uncertain. Per the germline V gene, CDR1 is SNHLY and CDR2 is FYNNEI. This CDR3 is built from 15 residues. Deletions cut 2 bases from V and 8 bases from J, with 15 bases between. CDR3 sequence: CASSEFRGDKEKLFF. The CDR3 DNA is TGTGCCAGCAGTGAATTTCGGGGTGACAAAGAAAAACTGTTTTTT. The variable domain in full, with the rest retrieved from reference TRBV2 and TRBJ1-4, is EPEVTQTPSHQVTQMGQEVILRCVPISNHLYFYWYRQILGQKVEFLVSFYNNEISEKSEIFDDQFSVERPDGSNFTLKIRSTKLEDSAMYFCASSEFRGDKEKLFFGSGTQLSVL.

This clonotype was observed a few times. A much larger clone sits a single nucleotide away, making a read error possible. This chain uses TRBV20-1 with TRBJ2-1; 15 positions match TRBD2. Trimming at V came to 0 bases and at J to 10 bases, leaving 4 bases not matched to a gene. The CDR3 runs to 15 residues. Germline V CDR1 and CDR2: DFQATT, SNEGSKA (reference sequence). The CDR3 bases are TGCAGTGCTAGAGACATCGGACTAGCGGGAGGGGAGCAGTTCTTC. Translated: CSARDIGLAGGEQFF.

This chain joins TRBV15 and TRBJ2-2; TRBD2 might be the D (5 bases). The V end was cut by 0 bases, the J end by 1 base, with 6 bases between. The CDR3 has 15 residues. From germline, CDR1 is LNHNV and CDR2 YYDKDF (reference sequence). CDR3 sequence reads: CATSRDRGNTGELFF. CDR3 in DNA: TGTGCCACCAGCAGAGATCGGGGGAACACCGGGGAGCTGTTTTTT.

This clonotype was seen a handful of times. This rearrangement joins TRBV7-8 to TRBJ2-7; 10 nucleotides match TRBD1. The DNA end favors TRBJ2-5, so the J call may be wrong. Per germline, CDR1 SGHVS and CDR2 FQNEAQ. The CDR3 extends over 15 amino acids. CDR3 region: CASSSSGTGVETQYF. The CDR3 coding sequence is TGTGCCAGCAGCTCTTCCGGGACAGGGGTAGAGACCCAGTACTTC.

V and J are TRBV28 and TRBJ2-7; TRBD2 aligns across 14 bases. CDR1 and CDR2 from the germline V gene are MDHEN and SYDVKM. V trimming: 3 bases; J trimming: 3 bases; junction bases outside the gene matches: 19. The length of the CDR3 is 21 residues. The CDR3 loop reads CASSFGLSTSGRAHLDYEQYF. CDR3 nucleotide sequence: TGTGCCAGCAGTTTTGGCTTGTCGACTAGCGGGAGGGCCCATCTGGACTACGAGCAGTACTTC.

In nucleotides, the CDR3 is TGCGCCAGCAGTGAGTCTGGTCTCTATGGCTACACCTTC. Amino acid sequence: CASSESGLYGYTF. The rearrangement joins TRBV10-2 to TRBJ1-2, with D hard to call. Per the germline V gene, CDR1 is WSHSY and CDR2 is SAAADI. The CDR3 extends over 13 amino acids. Trimming removed 0 bases at V and 4 bases at J, with 6 bases between.

The rearrangement uses TRBV20-1 and TRBJ2-1; TRBD1 agrees at 8 bases. J lost 4 bases, V lost 3 bases, and 5 bases had no gene match. The CDR3 contains 14 residues. Germline CDR1 and CDR2: DFQATT and SNEGSKA (reference sequence). The CDR3 spells CSASGQGAYNEQFF. The CDR3, as DNA: TGCAGTGCTAGTGGTCAGGGGGCTTACAATGAGCAGTTCTTC.

This clonotype was counted at least ten times. The gene calls are TRBV7-6 and TRBJ2-7; D may be TRBD2 (6 bases). The CDR3 sequence is 15 residues long. Germline V gene lookup returns CDR1 SGHVS and CDR2 FNYEAQ. The ends were cut back, 1 base at V and 2 bases at J, with 12 bases in the middle. The CDR3 protein is CASSLVASATYEQYF. In nucleotides, the CDR3 is TGTGCCAGCAGCTTAGTGGCTAGCGCAACCTACGAGCAGTACTTC.

This clonotype was counted a few times. This chain links TRBV28 with TRBJ2-7; 11 bases match TRBD2. The trim removed 2 bases at V and 4 bases at J, leaving 4 bases unmatched. Germline assignment: CDR1 MDHEN and CDR2 SYDVKM. This CDR3 has 15 residues. CDR3 amino acids: CASSLNVAGGYEQYF. Written as DNA, the CDR3 is TGTGCCAGCAGTTTAAATGTAGCGGGAGGGTACGAGCAGTACTTC.

The chain employs TRBV19 and TRBJ2-4; weak D call: TRBD1 (6 bases). This CDR3 is 13 amino acids long. Per germline, CDR1 LNHDA and CDR2 SQIVND (reference sequence). V was trimmed by 5 bases and J by 6 bases, leaving 11 bases between them. CDR3 in amino acids: CASSFEDRNIQYF. The CDR3 region has the DNA TGTGCCAGTAGTTTTGAGGACAGAAACATTCAGTACTTC.

The J gene is TRBJ2-3, the V gene TRBV9; D unresolved. Trimming took 0 bases from V and 4 from J, leaving 6 bases between them. CDR3 length: 13 amino acids. Looked up from germline, CDR1 is SGDLS and CDR2 is YYNGEE. The CDR3 bases are TGTGCCAGCAGCGTAGGACCCTCAGATACGCAGTATTTT. This gives the protein CASSVGPSDTQYF.